This entry lists 10 T cell receptor beta chains sequenced from one sample in a study of identical twins. TCRdb redid the calling of the 5' RACE reads with MiXCR, one entry per CDR3 protein. Of 650,000 to 800,000 distinct CDR3 sequences listed, 8.5% to 9% were seen once; the top ten hold 0.75% to 1%. The same sample was also studied in work on yellow fever vaccine responses in identical twins.

The sample was PBMCs. All receptors come from a woman younger than 35 in good health.

The chain uses TRBV11-2 and TRBJ2-7, with no clear D. The CDR3 runs to 16 residues. The germline gives CDR1 SGHAT, CDR2 FQNNGV. Trimming cost V 1 base and J 0 bases, with 13 bases left between them. The CDR3 DNA follows: TGTGCCAGCAGCTTAGTTTTCTCCCTCATCTCCTACGAGCAGTACTTC. Its translation: CASSLVFSLISYEQYF.

The CDR3 sequence: CSAEGQRGEQYF. CDR3 nucleotides: TGCAGTGCTGAGGGACAGAGAGGAGAGCAGTACTTC. The rearrangement joins TRBV20-1 to TRBJ2-7; 7 bases line up with TRBD1. The CDR3 is made up of 12 amino acids. V shed 5 bases, J shed 7 bases, and the junction held 8 bases outside the gene matches. Per the germline V gene, CDR1 is DFQATT and CDR2 is SNEGSKA (reference sequence).

This chain links TRBV20-1 with TRBJ2-7; a weak D match, TRBD2 (5 bases). V dropped 3 bases and J dropped 0 bases, with 15 bases sitting between them. Germline V gives CDR1 DFQATT, CDR2 SNEGSKA (reference sequence). CDR3 size: 15 residues. The CDR3 is CSASVSALSSYEQYF. DNA of the CDR3: TGCAGTGCTAGTGTTAGCGCGCTAAGCTCCTACGAGCAGTACTTC.

This chain links TRBV7-9 with TRBJ2-7, with unresolved D. There are 16 residues in the CDR3. Germline CDR1 SEHNR, CDR2 FQNEAQ (reference sequence). Trimming left V 6 bases short and J 4 bases short, with 22 bases between. In DNA form, the CDR3 reads TGTGCCAGCAGTCCAATTAGTCCTCCTGAGGATTACGAGCAGTACTTC. Encoded protein: CASSPISPPEDYEQYF.

The J gene is TRBJ2-7, the V gene TRBV13; TRBD2 matches 15 bases. Looked up from germline, CDR1 is PRHDT and CDR2 is FYEKMQ (reference sequence). The CDR3 covers 19 residues. The V segment lost 5 bases and the J segment 3 bases; nucleotides outside the gene matches: 14. CDR3 sequence (DNA): TGTGCCAGCAGCCGACTCCCCGGACTAGCGGGAGGGCTAAGCTACGAGCAGTACTTC. Translated, it gives CASSRLPGLAGGLSYEQYF.

The gene calls are TRBV6-2 or TRBV6-3 and TRBJ2-7; TRBD2 matches at 8 bases. This CDR3 is 14 amino acids long. J gave up 5 bases and V 6 bases, and 9 bases lay outside the gene matches. Germline CDR1 is MNHEY and CDR2 is SVGEGT. As DNA, the CDR3 is TGTGCCAGCAGAAATAGCGGGATAGCGAACGAGCAGTACTTC. Its protein product is CASRNSGIANEQYF.

This clonotype has just a few counts. The chain has TRBV30 and TRBJ2-7; D not certain. This CDR3 has 11 residues. Germline CDR1 reads GTSNPN; CDR2 reads SVGIG (reference sequence). Trimming cost V 1 base and J 4 bases, with 5 bases left between them. The CDR3: CAWSAIYEQYF. The DNA for the CDR3 is TGTGCCTGGAGTGCGATTTACGAGCAGTACTTC.

This clonotype was recorded only once. The conserved final phenylalanine or tryptophan is absent from the CDR3, which likely points to a read error. V is TRBV3-1 and J is TRBJ1-2; TRBD1 matches 7 bases. V lost 3 bases, J lost 3 bases, and 7 bases stayed unmatched. The CDR3 runs to 15 residues. Per germline, CDR1 LGHDT and CDR2 YNNKEL (reference sequence). CDR3 nucleotide sequence: TGTGCCAGCAGCCAGGCCAACGACAGGGACTATGGCTACACCGTC. Translated: CASSQANDRDYGYTV.

The chain combines TRBV5-1 with TRBJ2-7; TRBD1 is a possible D gene (7 bases). Germline CDR1 reads SGHRS; CDR2 reads YFSETQ. This CDR3 region has 15 residues. Trimming took off 4 bases at V and 3 bases at J, with 17 bases between the two ends. The CDR3 sequence is CASSRQGGAGYEQYF. The DNA for the CDR3 is TGCGCCAGCAGCCGGCAGGGGGGAGCGGGCTACGAGCAGTACTTC. Full variable domain (missing parts from reference TRBV5-1 and TRBJ2-7): KAGVTQTPRYLIKTRGQQVTLSCSPISGHRSVSWYQQTPGQGLQFLFEYFSETQRNKGNFPGRFSGRQFSNSRSEMNVSTLELGDSALYLCASSRQGGAGYEQYFGPGTRLTVT.

The CDR3 DNA is TGTGCCAGCTCACCCGTAGCGGGGGGCCTCACAGATACGCAGTATTTT. Protein sequence: CASSPVAGGLTDTQYF. This chain connects TRBV18 to TRBJ2-3; 10 bases match TRBD2. V was clipped by 3 bases and J by 2 bases; unmatched bases: 5. The germline V gene has CDR1 KGHSH and CDR2 LQKENI. CDR3 length equals 16 residues.